This is a list of T cell receptor beta chains from one sample in a study of T cells in Graves' hyperthyroidism and ophthalmopathy. A single record per CDR3 protein comes from TCRdb applying MiXCR to the multiplex PCR reads. The sample has 300,000 to 450,000 distinct CDR3 sequences, around 13% seen once. Sequenced: blood. The receptor source for this set is an older woman with Graves' hyperthyroidism. Each CDR3 is given with its conserved first and last residue. A D gene is named only where the DNA matches it firmly. Where a row states a size, it is once, few, many or the class of an expanded clone; other rows omit it.

>TRBJ1-5|-|TRBV5-6|14|many
TGTGCCAGCAGCGTCCAGGGGTTCGATCAGCCCCAGCATTTT
CASSVQGFDQPQHF
>TRBJ1-4|-|TRBV15|16|-
TGTGCCACCAGCACCAAGAAAGGGGTGGGGAATGAAAAACTGTTTTTT
CATSTKKGVGNEKLFF
>TRBJ1-1|-|TRBV18|14|many
TGTGCCAGCTCACCATCGCCAGGGAACACTGAAGCTTTCTTT
CASSPSPGNTEAFF
>TRBJ2-1|TRBD2|TRBV3-1|13|many
TGTGCCAGCAGTCGGGAGGGTAGCAGGGGGCAGTTCTTC
CASSREGSRGQFF
>TRBJ2-3|-|TRBV7-3|14|-
TGTGCCAGCAGCTTGGGGACCGGTAGCGGAGCCATGTATTTT
CASSLGTGSGAMYF
>TRBJ2-5|-|TRBV5-1|13|once
TGCGCCAGCAGCCCCCCGGCAGCTCGTGACCAGTACTTC
CASSPPAARDQYF
>TRBJ2-7|TRBD2|TRBV3-1|16|many
TGTGCCAGCAGCCAAGATCCAATAGCGGGACTTTACGAGCAGTACTTC
CASSQDPIAGLYEQYF
>TRBJ2-2|-|TRBV11-3|18|few
TGTGCCAGCAGCTGGGAGTCGAAAGGAGGGAACAGGACCGGGGAGCTGTTTTTT
CASSWESKGGNRTGELFF
>TRBJ2-2|TRBD1|TRBV3-1|15|many
TGTGCCAGCAGCCTGGGGACAGGGTACGGCGGGGAGCTGTTTTTT
CASSLGTGYGGELFF
>TRBJ2-3|-|TRBV5-1|15|many
TGCGCCAGCAGCTTGGAGTTCGGGGTCGCAGATACGCAGTATTTT
CASSLEFGVADTQYF
>TRBJ1-2|-|TRBV11-2|14|many
TGTGCCAGCAGCTTGTACGGACCCTACTATGGCTACACCTTC
CASSLYGPYYGYTF
>TRBJ2-5|-|TRBV29-1|14|many
TGCAGCGTTGAAGACAGGTCTTGGCAAGAGACCCAGTACTTC
CSVEDRSWQETQYF
>TRBJ1-2|-|TRBV4-1|17|-
TGCGCCAGCAGCCTCGAACAACAGGGAACCCTGAACTATGGCTACACCTTC
CASSLEQQGTLNYGYTF
>TRBJ2-1|TRBD2|TRBV2|14|-
TGTGCCAGCAGACTAGCGGGAACCTACAATGAGCAGTTCTTC
CASRLAGTYNEQFF
>TRBJ2-7|TRBD1|TRBV6-1|14|many
TGTGCCAGCCTTGGAAGACAGGGGATCTACGAGCAGTACTTC
CASLGRQGIYEQYF
>TRBJ2-5|-|TRBV11-3|15|many
TGTGCCAGCAGCGGAGGAGGGACAGACCAAGAGACCCAGTACTTC
CASSGGGTDQETQYF
>TRBJ2-2|-|TRBV6-2/TRBV6-3|16|-
-
CASSTSLATRPGELFF
>TRBJ1-2|-|TRBV6-1|15|many
TGTGCCAGCAGTTATTCAGGGGATGCAGGCTATGGCTACACCTTC
CASSYSGDAGYGYTF
>TRBJ1-2|TRBD1|TRBV6-1|14|many
TGTGCCAGCAACCCGACCGGGGACAGTTATGGCTACACCTTC
CASNPTGDSYGYTF
>TRBJ1-1|-|TRBV2|17|medium-sized
TGTGCCAGCAGTTACTCTCCGCCTACAGGAGTGTACACTGAAGCTTTCTTT
CASSYSPPTGVYTEAFF
>TRBJ1-5|-|TRBV5-5|15|-
TGTGCCAGCAGCTTGTTCCCTTCGATTAATCAGCCCCAGCATTTT
CASSLFPSINQPQHF
>TRBJ2-3|-|TRBV3-1|14|many
TGTGCCAGCAGCCAAACGGGGGAGCCAGATACGCAGTATTTT
CASSQTGEPDTQYF
>TRBJ1-1|-|TRBV11-2|15|many
TGTGCCAGCAGCTCCGGGTCCTGGATAGACACTGAAGCTTTCTTT
CASSSGSWIDTEAFF
>TRBJ1-4|-|TRBV7-9|16|many
TGTGCCAGCAGCCCCCGCGGCCCGGCAACTAATGAAAAACTGTTTTTT
CASSPRGPATNEKLFF
>TRBJ1-1|-|TRBV7-9|14|many
TGTGCCAGCAGCTTAATGGGAATGAACACTGAAGCTTTCTTT
CASSLMGMNTEAFF
>TRBJ2-1|TRBD2|TRBV20-1|12|many
TGCAGTGCTGAACTAGCGTGGGATGAGCAGTTCTTC
CSAELAWDEQFF
>TRBJ2-2|-|TRBV5-1|14|-
TGCGCCAGCAGCTTGGTGGGGGGAACCGGGGAGCTGTTTTTT
CASSLVGGTGELFF
>TRBJ2-5|TRBD2|TRBV20-1|16|-
TGCAGTGCTTCCGGGACTAGCGGGACCAAACGGGAGACCCAGTACTTC
CSASGTSGTKRETQYF
>TRBJ2-7|TRBD2|TRBV28|16|many
TGTGCCAGCAGCCGGGGACTAGCGTTCGCTTCCTACGAGCAGTACTTC
CASSRGLAFASYEQYF
>TRBJ1-6|-|TRBV25-1|13|-
TGTGCCAGCAGGACCCAGGAAGTCCCACCCCTCCACTTT
CASRTQEVPPLHF
>TRBJ1-2|-|TRBV27|14|few
TGTGCCGGCAGTTTATCGGGGAGGGGAAGCGGCTACACCTTC
CAGSLSGRGSGYTF
>TRBJ2-4|-|TRBV7-2|17|many
TGTGCCAGCAGGTCCGGCCCAGGGTTACTAGCCAAAAACATTCAGTACTTC
CASRSGPGLLAKNIQYF
>TRBJ1-3|-|TRBV12-3/TRBV12-4|13|few
TGTGCCAGCAGTTTTAAGCAGGGAAACACCATATATTTT
CASSFKQGNTIYF
>TRBJ2-1|TRBD2|TRBV7-9|16|-
TGCGCCAGCAGCTTGTCGGGGGGTACGTCCTACAATGAGCAGTTCTTC
CASSLSGGTSYNEQFF
>TRBJ2-3|TRBD2|TRBV9|15|few
TGTGCCAGCAGCGTGGGGGGAGGGTTCACAGATACGCAGTATTTT
CASSVGGGFTDTQYF
>TRBJ2-3|TRBD2|TRBV7-9|15|many
TGTGCCAGCAGCGCGCTAGCGGTGGGCACAGATACGCAGTATTTT
CASSALAVGTDTQYF
>TRBJ2-7|-|TRBV15|13|many
TGTGCCACCAGCCGGGACACGACCTACGAGCAGTACTTC
CATSRDTTYEQYF
>TRBJ2-2|TRBD2|TRBV3-1|15|many
TGTGCCAGCAGCCCCACAGCGGGAGATCCCGGGGAGCTGTTTTTT
CASSPTAGDPGELFF
>TRBJ2-1|-|TRBV9|15|few
TGTGCCAGCAGCCCAGGGGGACTAGTTTACAATGAGCAGTTCTTC
CASSPGGLVYNEQFF
>TRBJ1-5|-|TRBV28|15|-
TGTGCCAGCAGTTTAACGACGCCTAGCAATCAGCCCCAGCATTTT
CASSLTTPSNQPQHF
>TRBJ2-1|-|TRBV27|16|-
TGTGCCAGCAGTTTAAACAAGGGGGTGCGGTACAATGAGCAGTTCTTC
CASSLNKGVRYNEQFF
>TRBJ1-2|-|TRBV16|13|-
TGTGCCAGCAGCCAAAGCAAGAACTATGGCTACACCTTC
CASSQSKNYGYTF